The rows below give T cell receptor beta chains drawn from one sample of a study of beta chain features in type 1 diabetes. Only in-frame clones appear in the TCRdb table, and some are missing; sequencing was by immunoSEQ multiplex PCR. The repertoire holds 300,000 to 400,000 clones, 8% seen once, with 0.44% in the top ten. Material for sequencing was central memory CD4+ T cells from blood. Source of these receptors: a woman aged 18-29 years in good health. CDR3s include the opening cysteine and the closing phenylalanine or tryptophan. The D gene is left open where the match is weak. A clone size is listed for some rows: how often the clone was seen (once, few, many), or a class if it is expanded.

clone_size	v_call	d_call	j_call	cdr3_nt	cdr3_aa
NA	TRBV28	NA	TRBJ1-1	TGTGCCACCGCCGGCCCGTTAGGCACTGAAGCTTTCTTT	CATAGPLGTEAFF
few	TRBV9	NA	TRBJ2-1	TGTGCCAGCAGCGTGTCGGACAGAGACAATGAGCAGTTCTTC	CASSVSDRDNEQFF
NA	TRBV27	TRBD2	TRBJ2-1	TGTGCCAGCAGTTTTCGGGAGGCTAAGAATGAGCAGTTCTTC	CASSFREAKNEQFF
once	TRBV15	NA	TRBJ2-6	TGTGCCACCTGCTTAGGTTCTGGGGCCAACGTCCTGACTTTC	CATCLGSGANVLTF
NA	TRBV5-1	NA	TRBJ2-1	TGCGCCAGCAGCTTGCCACGCGGACCAGTCTCCTACAATGAGCAGTTCTTC	CASSLPRGPVSYNEQFF
NA	TRBV5-8	NA	TRBJ2-7	TGTGCCAGCAGGCCGGCCCGGATCGACCTCTACGAGCAGTACTTC	CASRPARIDLYEQYF
few	TRBV19	NA	TRBJ1-4	TGTGCCAGTAGCAGTCCGATTGAAAAACTGTTTTTT	CASSSPIEKLFF
NA	TRBV27	NA	TRBJ2-1	TGTGCCAGCAGTCCCCAGGGACTCCTAAACAATGAGCAGTTCTTC	CASSPQGLLNNEQFF
few	TRBV7-3	TRBD2	TRBJ2-7	TGTGCCAGCAGCTTAGCGGGAGGGCCTTACGAGCAGTACTTC	CASSLAGGPYEQYF
few	TRBV2	NA	TRBJ2-3	TGTGCCAGCAGCGCACTGGTAGGGGGCACAGATACGCAGTATTTT	CASSALVGGTDTQYF
NA	TRBV28	NA	TRBJ1-4	TGTGCCAGCAGTTTCCAGGGCCTGGGAAAACTGTTTTTT	CASSFQGLGKLFF